This T cell receptor beta chain derives from a study of blood T cells in healthy people across ages. Regarding the study as a whole: Strong correlation was found linking TCR beta diversity to naive T cell percentage. A greater number of naive CD4+ cells and higher diversity distinguished long-lived donors from aged donors.

Remarks on this clonotype: What it recognizes is unknown. A read error may account for a junction end that differs from germline.

CDR3 length equals 17 residues. Germline V CDR1 and CDR2: SGHRS, YFSETQ. PCR was performed a second time for roughly 6 to 12 cycles using a sample-barcoded 5' primer and a J-beta primer mix. A tag from a template-switch adaptor with 12 random nucleotides marked each cDNA molecule. TCRdb re-called the 5' RACE reads through MiXCR, storing one row per CDR3 protein. In the table there are approximately 880,000 distinct CDR3 sequences, 40% to 60% of which are singletons. The sample was blood. This TCR came from a man younger than 45 in good health. The genes are TRBV5-1 and TRBJ2-3; TRBD1 matches at 12 bases. DNA for the CDR3: TGCGCCAGCAGCTACGGGACAGGGGGCTCCGCCACAGATATGCAGTATTTT. This sequence encodes CASSYGTGGSATDMQYF.